This TCR beta chain was retrieved from a study of blood T cell repertoires in COVID-19 (TCRdb year 2020). In terms of the full investigation: The collaborator samples originated in the United States, Italy and Spain and spanned the acute and convalescent phases of COVID-19. The material from the prospective study consisted of cDNA or gDNA derived from T cells, B-cell-depleted T cells, or PBMCs. Subjects who had been exposed to COVID-19, were actively infected with it, or had recovered from it provided the deeply sampled blood TCRbeta repertoires that made up the dataset. The repertoires were released in a freely available public database intended as a resource for research on the immune response to SARS-CoV-2. Samples came from the ongoing ImmuneRACE study (first 160 participants) plus 1,254 subjects from 6 global collaborators. The sample metadata nearly always contained a de-identified subject ID, COVID-19 status, age in years and sex. Where HLA class I and class II types were available, the types were taken from metadata supplied by the sample provider, not from assay-based typing.

Counted from cysteine to phenylalanine, this CDR3 has 17 amino acids. Only the CDR3 DNA stays, 51 bases, in frame from base 1. The CDR1 and CDR2 encoded by the germline V gene are SGHVS and FNYEAQ. Trimming removed 2 bases from V and 1 base from J, leaving 15 bases between the germline ends. What the authors observed across the whole study: How much clinical and demographic metadata was included differed by source and by participant, and the metadata was provided uncurated.

Comments on this clone: The antigen this receptor binds is unknown. Base qualities are not recorded, but no much larger clone differs from it by a single base.

The collaborating institutions used their own protocols to collect whole blood in K2EDTA tubes. For TCRbeta analysis, collaborators shipped samples as frozen whole blood, isolated PBMCs, or DNA extracted from either of those sample types. The immunoSEQ Assay, a bias-controlled multiplex PCR, was used to amplify TCRbeta CDR3 regions from genomic DNA. As for the authors' bioinformatics: The number of nucleated cells in each sample was estimated from the amplification of reference gene primers within the assay. Sequence reads were collapsed and filtered to measure the absolute abundance of every unique TCRbeta CDR3 rearrangement. Productive Simpson clonality was computed per sample as the square root of Simpson's diversity index over productive rearrangements. TCRdb stores this immuneACCESS table with in-frame sequences only. Part of the clones is absent; in the studies checked, under half of the shortfall reflects unresolved V genes, and no reason is known for the rest. Clone size and V and J calls were adopted from that table, with D and trimming inferred from the DNA. The sample records 200,000 or so clones, 80% to 85% of which are singletons. The leading ten clones occupy about 5.7% of the sample.

The chain is assembled from TRBV7-6 and TRBJ1-5; TRBD1 is perhaps the D gene, given 5 matching bases. The sequencing sample was made of peripheral blood. This receptor was obtained from a woman aged 40-49 years with acute or convalescent COVID-19. The CDR3 amino acid sequence is: CASSLSAGQESNQPQHF. The nucleotide sequence is TGTGCCAGCAGCTTATCCGCAGGGCAGGAAAGCAATCAGCCCCAGCATTTT.